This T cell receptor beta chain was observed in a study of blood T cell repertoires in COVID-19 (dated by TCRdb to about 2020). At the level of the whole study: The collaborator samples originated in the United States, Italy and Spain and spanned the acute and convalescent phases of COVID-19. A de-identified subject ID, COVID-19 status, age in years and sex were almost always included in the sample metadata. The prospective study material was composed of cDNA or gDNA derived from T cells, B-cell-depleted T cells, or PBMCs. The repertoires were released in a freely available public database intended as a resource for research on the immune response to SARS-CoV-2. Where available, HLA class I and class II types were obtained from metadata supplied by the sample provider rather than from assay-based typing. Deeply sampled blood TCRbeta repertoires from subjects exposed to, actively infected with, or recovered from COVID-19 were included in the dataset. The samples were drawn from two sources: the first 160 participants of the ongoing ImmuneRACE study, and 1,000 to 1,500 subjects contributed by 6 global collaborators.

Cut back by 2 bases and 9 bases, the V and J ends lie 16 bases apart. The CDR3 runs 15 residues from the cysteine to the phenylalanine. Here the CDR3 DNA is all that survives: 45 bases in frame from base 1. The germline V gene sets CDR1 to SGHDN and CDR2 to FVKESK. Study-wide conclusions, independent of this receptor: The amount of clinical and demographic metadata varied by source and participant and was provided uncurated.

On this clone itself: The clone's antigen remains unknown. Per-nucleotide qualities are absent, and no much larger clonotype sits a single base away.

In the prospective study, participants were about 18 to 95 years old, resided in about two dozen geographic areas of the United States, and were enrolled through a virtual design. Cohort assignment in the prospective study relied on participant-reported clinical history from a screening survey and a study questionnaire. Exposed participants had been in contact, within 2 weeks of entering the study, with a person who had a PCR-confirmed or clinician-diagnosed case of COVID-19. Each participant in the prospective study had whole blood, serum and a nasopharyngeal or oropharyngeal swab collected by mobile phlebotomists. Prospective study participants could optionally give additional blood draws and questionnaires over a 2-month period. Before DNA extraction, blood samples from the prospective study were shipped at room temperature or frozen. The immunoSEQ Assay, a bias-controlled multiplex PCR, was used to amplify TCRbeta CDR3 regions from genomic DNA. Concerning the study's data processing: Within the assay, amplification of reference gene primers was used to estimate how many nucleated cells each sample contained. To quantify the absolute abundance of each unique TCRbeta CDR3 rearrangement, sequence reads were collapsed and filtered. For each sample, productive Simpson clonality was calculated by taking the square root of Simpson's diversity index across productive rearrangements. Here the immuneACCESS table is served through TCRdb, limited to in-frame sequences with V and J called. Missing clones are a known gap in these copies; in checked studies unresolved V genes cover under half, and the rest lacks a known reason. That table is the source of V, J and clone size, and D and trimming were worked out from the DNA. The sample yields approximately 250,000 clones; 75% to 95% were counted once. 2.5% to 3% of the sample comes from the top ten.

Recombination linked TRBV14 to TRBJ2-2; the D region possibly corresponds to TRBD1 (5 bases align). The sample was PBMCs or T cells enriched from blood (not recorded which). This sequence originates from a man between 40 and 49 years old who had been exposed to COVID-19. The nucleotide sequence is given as TGTGCCAGCAGCCAATGGGGCACACCCGGTAGGGAGCTGTTTTTT. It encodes CASSQWGTPGRELFF.